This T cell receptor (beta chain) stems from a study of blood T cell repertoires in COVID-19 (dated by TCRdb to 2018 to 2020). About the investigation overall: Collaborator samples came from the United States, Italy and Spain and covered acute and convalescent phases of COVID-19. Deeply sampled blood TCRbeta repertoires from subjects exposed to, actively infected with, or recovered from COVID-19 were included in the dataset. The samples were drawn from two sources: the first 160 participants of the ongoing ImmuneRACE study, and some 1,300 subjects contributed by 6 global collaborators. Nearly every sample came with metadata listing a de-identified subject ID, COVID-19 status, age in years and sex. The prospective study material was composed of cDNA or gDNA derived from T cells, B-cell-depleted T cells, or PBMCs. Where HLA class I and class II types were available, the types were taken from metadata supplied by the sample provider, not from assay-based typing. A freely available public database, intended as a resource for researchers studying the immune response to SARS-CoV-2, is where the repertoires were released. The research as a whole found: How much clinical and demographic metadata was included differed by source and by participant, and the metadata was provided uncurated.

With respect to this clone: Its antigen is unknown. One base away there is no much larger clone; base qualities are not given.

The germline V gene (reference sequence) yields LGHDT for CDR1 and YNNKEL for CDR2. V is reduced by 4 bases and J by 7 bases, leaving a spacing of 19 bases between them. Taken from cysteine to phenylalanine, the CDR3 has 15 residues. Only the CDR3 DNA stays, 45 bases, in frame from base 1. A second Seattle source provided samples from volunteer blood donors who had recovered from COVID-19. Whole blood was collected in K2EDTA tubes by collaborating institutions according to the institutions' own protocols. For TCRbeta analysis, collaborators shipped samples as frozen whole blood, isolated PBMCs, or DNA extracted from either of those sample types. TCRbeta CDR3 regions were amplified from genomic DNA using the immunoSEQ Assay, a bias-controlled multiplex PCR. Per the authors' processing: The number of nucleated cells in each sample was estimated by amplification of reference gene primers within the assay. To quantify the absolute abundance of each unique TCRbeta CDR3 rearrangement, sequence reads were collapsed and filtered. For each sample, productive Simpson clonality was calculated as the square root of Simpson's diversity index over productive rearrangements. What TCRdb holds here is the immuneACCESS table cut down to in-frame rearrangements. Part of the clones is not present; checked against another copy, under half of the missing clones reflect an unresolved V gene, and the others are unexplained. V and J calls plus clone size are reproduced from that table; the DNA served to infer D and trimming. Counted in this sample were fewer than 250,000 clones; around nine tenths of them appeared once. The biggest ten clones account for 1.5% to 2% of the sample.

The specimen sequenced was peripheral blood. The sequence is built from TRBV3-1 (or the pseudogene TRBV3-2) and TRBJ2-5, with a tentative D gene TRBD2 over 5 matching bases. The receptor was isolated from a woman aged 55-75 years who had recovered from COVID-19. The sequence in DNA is TGTGCCAGCAGCCCCCAGCGGATTCCAAGAGGGACCCAGTACTTC. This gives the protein CASSPQRIPRGTQYF.